This T cell receptor (beta chain) was obtained from a study of response to subunit inactivated influenza vaccine. Study-wide points: New T cells are recruited in small numbers by each seasonal influenza vaccination, according to the authors' suggestion.

This clonotype was recorded a few times. Its antigen is unidentified. Germline V gene data show CDR1 as SNHLY and CDR2 as FYNNEI. This CDR3 region has 15 residues. V dropped 7 bases and J dropped 0 bases, with 16 bases sitting between them. Each CDR3 protein gets one entry after TCRdb re-called the RT-PCR reads with MiXCR. The table lists more than 700,000 distinct CDR3 sequences, around 20% of them singletons. Sequencing used PBMCs from blood, obtained roughly 5 days after vaccination. The TCR originated in a man aged 50-60 years who received an inactivated influenza vaccine. J is TRBJ2-7 and V is TRBV2; perhaps TRBD1 as D (6 bases). The CDR3 region has the DNA TGTGCCAGCAATAGGGGTAGGGACAACTCCTACGAGCAGTACTTC. Its translation is CASNRGRDNSYEQYF.